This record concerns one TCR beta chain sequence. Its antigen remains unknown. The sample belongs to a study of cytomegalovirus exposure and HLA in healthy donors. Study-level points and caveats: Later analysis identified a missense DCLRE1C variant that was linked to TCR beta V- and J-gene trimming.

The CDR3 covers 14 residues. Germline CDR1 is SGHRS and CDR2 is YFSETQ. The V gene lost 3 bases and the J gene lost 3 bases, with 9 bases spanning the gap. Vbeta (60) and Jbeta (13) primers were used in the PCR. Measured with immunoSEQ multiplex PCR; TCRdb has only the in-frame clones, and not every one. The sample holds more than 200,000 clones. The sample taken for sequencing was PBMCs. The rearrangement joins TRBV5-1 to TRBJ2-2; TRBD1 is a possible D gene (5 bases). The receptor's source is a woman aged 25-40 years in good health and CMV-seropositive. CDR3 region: CASSSGIYTGELFF. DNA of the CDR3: TGCGCCAGCAGCTCAGGGATTTACACCGGGGAGCTGTTTTTT.